This T cell receptor (beta chain) was sequenced for a study of tumor-infiltrating lymphocytes in primary liver carcinoma. This clonotype has a count of ten or more. Its target is not known. This may come from a read error, since a much larger clone is one base off. Extraction of RNA together with DNA used about 17-30 mg of unsorted bulk tissue. General observations from the study: Lesser overlap characterized tumor-adjacent and tumor-blood pairs relative to tumor region pairs.

With 7 bases clipped from V and 4 bases from J, the junction kept 13 bases outside the gene matches. The CDR3 extends over 16 amino acids. The germline CDR1 and CDR2 sequences are SGHRS and YFSETQ. The template, roughly 550 ng total RNA, yielded TCR beta cDNA made with a constant-region primer. For TCR beta, libraries were produced by three nested multiplex PCR rounds using slightly modified ARM-PCR. For around 9 cycles apiece, the opening two PCR rounds ran with TRBV1-TRBV30 forward primers and a C-beta reverse primer. TCRdb re-analysed the multiplex PCR reads in MiXCR, keeping a single row per CDR3 protein. The top ten hold about 31% of the sample, which has around 25,000 distinct CDR3 sequences, approximately 80% seen once.

Sequenced input: liver tumor tissue from sampling region 5. Subset denoted: tumor region T5, tumor centre. The chain uses TRBV5-1 and TRBJ2-3, with 9 bases identical to TRBD1. This clonotype originated in a woman in her 30s with primary liver carcinoma and hepatitis B virus infection. In DNA, the CDR3 is TGCGCCAGCGGCCCAGGGACAGGGATCAATTCAGATACGCAGTATTTT. It translates to CASGPGTGINSDTQYF.